This T cell receptor (beta chain) was found in a study of T cells after yellow fever vaccination. CDR3 length equals 16 residues. The germline V gene has CDR1 WSHSY and CDR2 SAAADI. V lost 3 bases to trimming and J lost 7 bases, with 19 bases between them. 5'RACE template switching added a universal primer site and UMIs to TCR cDNA. TCRdb called the 5' RACE reads again in MiXCR, with one record for every CDR3 protein. The sample includes about 220,000 distinct CDR3 sequences, approximately 3.3% of them seen just once. Whole-study findings and limits: Researchers cautioned that FACS-sorted repertoires could harbor abundant clonotypes contaminating from the bulk population.

This clonotype was found many times. Its antigen is not identified. This receptor was taken from a young man who received the YFV17D yellow fever vaccine. This chain uses TRBV10-2 with TRBJ2-1, with no clear D. Material: CD4+ T cells sorted from PBMCs, obtained 10 days after the yellow fever booster vaccination. The CDR3 reads CASSDYQSPKGNEQFF. The CDR3 region has the DNA TGCGCCAGCAGTGATTATCAGTCACCAAAAGGGAATGAGCAGTTCTTC.